Each of the 23 T cell receptor beta chains below was sequenced from the same sample in a study of blood T cell repertoires in COVID-19. The method was immunoSEQ multiplex PCR; TCRdb's version includes in-frame clones alone and lacks a portion of them. Counted here are 150,000 or so clones, roughly 87% occurring once; the ten biggest clones make up 1% to 1.5%. Sequenced: PBMCs or T cells enriched from blood (not recorded which). Receptors originate from a human donor with acute COVID-19. The donor label of this sample is uncertain.

The CDR3 DNA reads TGCGCCAGCAGCCAAGCCTTCGACAGGGAGACCCAGTACTTC. It translates to CASSQAFDRETQYF. V gene TRBV4-1 combines with J gene TRBJ2-5, with D possibly being TRBD1 (6 bases). Trimming removed 1 base from V and 5 bases from J, with 11 bases in between. The CDR3 sequence is 14 residues long. Germline CDR1 reads MGHRA; CDR2 reads YSYEKL.

The sample holds a few counts of this clone. V and J are TRBV7-9 and TRBJ1-1; 8 bases map to TRBD1. Losses at the gene ends were 3 bases for V and 1 base for J; bases not matched to a gene: 4. This CDR3 has 15 amino acids. Germline-derived CDR1 and CDR2 are SEHNR and FQNEAQ (reference sequence). The CDR3 region has the DNA TGTGCCAGCAGCTTGGGGGACAGGCGGAACACTGAAGCTTTCTTT. It yields the protein CASSLGDRRNTEAFF.

The chain has TRBV10-3 and TRBJ2-2, with 12 bases lining up with TRBD1. Trimming cost V 5 bases and J 4 bases; bases outside gene matches: 2. Per germline, CDR1 ENHRY and CDR2 SYGVKD. This CDR3 contains 15 residues. In DNA form, the CDR3 reads TGTGCCATCAGTCCGGGACAGGGGGCCACCGGGGAGCTGTTTTTT. Translation gives CAISPGQGATGELFF.

In its sample, this clone was seen a few times. The chain employs TRBV30 and TRBJ1-5, with D tentatively TRBD1 (6 bases). Germline V gives CDR1 GTSNPN, CDR2 SVGIG (reference sequence). The CDR3 totals 13 residues. V shed 5 bases and J shed 0 bases, with 8 bases lying between them. The CDR3 sequence: CAWRQDSNQPQHF. In DNA form, the CDR3 reads TGTGCCTGGCGACAGGATAGCAATCAGCCCCAGCATTTT.

CDR3 DNA: TGCGCCAGCAGCTCAAGGGGGTCCTACGAGCAGTACTTC. It encodes CASSSRGSYEQYF. J is TRBJ2-7 and V is TRBV5-1; D is possibly TRBD1 (6 bases). V dropped 3 bases and J dropped 1 base, with 8 bases sitting between them. Germline V CDR1 and CDR2: SGHRS, YFSETQ. The CDR3 contains 13 residues.

The chain recombines TRBV4-1 with TRBJ2-7; 10 bases match TRBD1. The CDR3 runs 16 residues. Looked up from germline, CDR1 is MGHRA and CDR2 is YSYEKL. Germline trimming cut 0 bases from V and 5 bases from J; bases unmatched to any gene: 7. For the CDR3, the DNA is TGCGCCAGCAGCCAAGAAGAGGACAGGGGGTACCACGAGCAGTACTTC. Protein product: CASSQEEDRGYHEQYF.

J is TRBJ1-4 and V is TRBV9; TRBD1 matches 7 bases. The J segment lost 10 bases and the V segment lost 0 bases, leaving 3 bases of the junction unmatched. Germline V gene data show CDR1 as SGDLS and CDR2 as YYNGEE. This CDR3 is built from 13 residues. Here the CDR3 DNA reads TGTGCCAGCAGCGTAGGGACAGGCGGAAAACTGTTTTTT. Amino acid sequence: CASSVGTGGKLFF.

The chain combines TRBV2 with TRBJ2-4; D perhaps matches TRBD1 (5 bases). Germline CDR1 is SNHLY and CDR2 is FYNNEI. V shed 4 bases and J shed 3 bases, with 7 bases lying between them. The CDR3 runs 13 residues. This CDR3 is CASSGQGKNIQYF. The CDR3 nucleotides read TGTGCCAGCAGTGGGCAGGGCAAAAACATTCAGTACTTC. Full variable domain (rest looked up from reference TRBV2 and TRBJ2-4): EPEVTQTPSHQVTQMGQEVILRCVPISNHLYFYWYRQILGQKVEFLVSFYNNEISEKSEIFDDQFSVERPDGSNFTLKIRSTKLEDSAMYFCASSGQGKNIQYFGAGTRLSVL.

The CDR3 loop reads CASSGGLGATYEQYF. CDR3 in DNA: TGTGCCAGTAGTGGTGGCCTAGGGGCGACCTACGAGCAGTACTTC. V is TRBV19 and J is TRBJ2-7; D is perhaps TRBD1 (5 bases). Germline loops: CDR1 LNHDA, CDR2 SQIVND (reference sequence). V was trimmed by 5 bases and J by 2 bases, leaving 16 bases between them. This CDR3 is built from 15 residues.

The chain carries TRBV7-3 and TRBJ1-1; no definite D call. CDR3 length equals 13 residues. V dropped 2 bases and J dropped 4 bases, with 8 bases sitting between them. Germline CDR1 SGHTA, CDR2 FQGTGA. CDR3 DNA sequence: TGTGCCAGCAGCTTATATGAGGGCACTGAAGCTTTCTTT. Translation gives CASSLYEGTEAFF. Combining the CDR3 with reference TRBV7-3 and TRBJ1-1 gives the whole variable domain GAGVSQTPSNKVTEKGKYVELRCDPISGHTALYWYRQSLGQGPEFLIYFQGTGAADDSGLPNDRFFAVRPEGSVSTLKIQRTERGDSAVYLCASSLYEGTEAFFGQGTRLTVV.

This clone showed up just once. The rearrangement uses TRBV2 and TRBJ1-5, with D possibly being TRBD1 (6 bases). Germline assignment: CDR1 SNHLY and CDR2 FYNNEI. Trimming cost V 4 bases and J 7 bases, with 20 bases left between them. The CDR3 runs 16 residues. The DNA for the CDR3 is TGTGCCAGCAGTGCTCCGGGACAAGCCTACTCACAGCCCCAGCATTTT. Translating it yields CASSAPGQAYSQPQHF.

The rearrangement joins TRBV5-1 to TRBJ2-5; 7 bases are shared with TRBD1. Germline CDR1 and CDR2: SGHRS and YFSETQ. This CDR3 has 16 amino acids. With 0 bases clipped from V and 4 bases from J, the junction kept 9 bases outside the gene matches. CDR3 nucleotides: TGCGCCAGCAGCTTGGGTAACAGGGGAGTCGCAGAGACCCAGTACTTC. Amino acid sequence: CASSLGNRGVAETQYF.

This chain uses TRBV6-5 with TRBJ2-1; 13 bases match TRBD2. Per germline, CDR1 MNHEY and CDR2 SVGAGI. Trimming at V came to 6 bases and at J to 9 bases, leaving 8 bases not matched to a gene. This CDR3 contains 15 residues. This CDR3 is CASSLTSGGSFEQFF. CDR3 nucleotide sequence: TGTGCCAGCAGCCTGACTAGCGGGGGGTCATTTGAGCAGTTCTTC.

This chain links TRBV5-1 with TRBJ1-5, with D possibly matching TRBD1 (6 bases). Per germline, CDR1 SGHRS and CDR2 YFSETQ. Trimming removed 2 bases from V and 0 bases from J, with 27 bases in between. This CDR3 region has 21 residues. CDR3 DNA sequence: TGCGCCAGCAGCTTCTCGGACAGAACCCCTACCTATCTTTATAGCAATCAGCCCCAGCATTTT. Its translation: CASSFSDRTPTYLYSNQPQHF.

This sequence joins TRBV4-1 and TRBJ2-7; 10 nucleotides align to TRBD2. Germline V gives CDR1 MGHRA, CDR2 YSYEKL. V was pared by 7 bases and J by 4 bases, with 16 bases of the junction left unmatched. This CDR3 region has 17 residues. The CDR3 sequence: CASTSRWLAGVKYEQYF. DNA of the CDR3: TGCGCCAGCACCTCCAGGTGGCTAGCGGGGGTGAAGTACGAGCAGTACTTC.

The CDR3 DNA sequence: TGTGCCAGCCACAGTACGCTCGTACAAGAGACCCAGTACTTC. It yields the protein CASHSTLVQETQYF. This rearrangement joins TRBV7-9 to TRBJ2-5, with D unclear. The CDR3 extends over 14 amino acids. Per germline, CDR1 SEHNR and CDR2 FQNEAQ (reference sequence). V was cut by 8 bases and J by 2 bases, with 15 bases left in between.

The chain combines TRBV7-2 with TRBJ1-2; D is undetermined. The germline CDR1 and CDR2 sequences are SGHTA and FQGNSA. Trimming stripped 5 bases from V and 11 bases from J, with 12 bases between. CDR3 length: 11 residues. For the CDR3, the DNA is TGTGCCAGCAGCCAACGAAGCCGTTACACCTTC. As protein: CASSQRSRYTF.

The rearrangement links TRBV19 to TRBJ1-3, with D unresolved. The CDR3 is made up of 13 amino acids. Trimming took 9 bases from V and 2 from J, leaving 11 bases between them. Germline CDR1 is LNHDA and CDR2 is SQIVND (reference sequence). The CDR3 sequence is CASSSGPGNTIYF. CDR3 nucleotide sequence: TGTGCCAGCAGCTCTGGGCCTGGAAACACCATATATTTT.

The CDR3 sequence: CASTGGQPYEQYF. The DNA for the CDR3 is TGTGCCAGCACCGGGGGACAGCCCTACGAGCAGTACTTC. The chain combines TRBV6-5 with TRBJ2-7; perhaps TRBD1 as D (7 bases). The CDR3 loop spans 13 amino acids. The germline gives CDR1 MNHEY, CDR2 SVGAGI. The V gene lost 7 bases and the J gene lost 2 bases, with 12 bases spanning the gap.

V and J are TRBV6-5 and TRBJ2-7; possibly TRBD1 for D (6 bases). V lost 5 bases and J 1 base, leaving 12 bases between the germline ends. Germline V gene sequence: CDR1 MNHEY, CDR2 SVGAGI. The CDR3 covers 14 residues. The chain's CDR3 is CASSPDRGSYEQYF. The CDR3 DNA is TGTGCCAGCAGTCCGGACAGAGGATCCTACGAGCAGTACTTC.

V gene TRBV25-1 combines with J gene TRBJ1-1; 9 positions match TRBD1. Germline V gives CDR1 MGHDK, CDR2 SYGVNS. This CDR3 is built from 13 residues. The J segment lost 11 bases and the V segment lost 7 bases, leaving 11 bases of the junction unmatched. The CDR3 DNA sequence: TGTGCCAGCAAGGATTGGGGACAGGGTGACGCTTTCTTT. It is translated as CASKDWGQGDAFF.

The chain links TRBV13 to TRBJ1-4; no definite D call. The germline V gene encodes CDR1 PRHDT and CDR2 FYEKMQ (reference sequence). Trimming took 7 bases from V and 0 from J, leaving 12 bases between them. This CDR3 contains 15 residues. CDR3 nucleotide sequence: TGTGCCAGCATCCTAGACCGGGCAACTAATGAAAAACTGTTTTTT. This codes for CASILDRATNEKLFF.

This chain links TRBV19 with TRBJ2-7, with TRBD1 matching over 8 bases. The CDR3 consists of 19 residues. Per the germline V gene, CDR1 is LNHDA and CDR2 is SQIVND (reference sequence). The trim removed 6 bases at V and 4 bases at J, leaving 23 bases unmatched. The CDR3 spells CASSPSPTGTGLGLYEQYF. The CDR3 DNA reads as TGTGCCAGTAGCCCTTCCCCTACCGGGACAGGCCTTGGTCTTTACGAGCAGTACTTC.